Described below is a single T cell receptor (beta chain) sequence and its context. What it binds is not known. The V segment lost 3 bases and the J segment 4 bases; nucleotides outside the gene matches: 5. Per germline, CDR1 MNHEY and CDR2 SMNVEV (reference sequence). CDR3 size: 14 residues. The sample comes from a study of T cell responses to AZD1222 COVID-19 vaccine. Broader study findings: The donors showed a predominance of white British ancestry and of females, with possible underestimation of clonal diversity. Nearly half of spike-specific TCRs reportedly go after variant regions that carry no mutations.

Profiling relied on immunoSEQ multiplex PCR, and the TCRdb table lists in-frame clones only, not all of them. The repertoire holds some 96,000 clones, with around 87% as singletons. V and J are TRBV27 and TRBJ1-1; TRBD1 aligns across 7 bases. The sequencing here drew on peripheral blood, taken on day 0 of MenACWY control vaccination. This TCR was recovered from an adult in good health. CDR3 in DNA: TGTGCCAGCAGTTTGTCGGCAGGGGGCACTGAAGCTTTCTTT. Translated, it gives CASSLSAGGTEAFF.